These T cell receptor beta chains were read from a single sample in a study of siplizumab effects on memory and regulatory T cells. TCRdb keeps only in-frame clones here, not all; method: immunoSEQ multiplex PCR. This table has roughly 100,000 clones, approximately 97% appearing once. The sample consisted of naive CD4+ T cells sorted from blood. Receptors originate from a human donor in good health. CDR3s include the opening cysteine and the closing phenylalanine or tryptophan. The D gene is left open where the match is weak.

-	TRBV7-3	TRBJ1-1	CASSSSQNTEAFF
-	TRBV4-2	TRBJ2-2	CASSQDGGGELFF
-	TRBV6-5	TRBJ1-5	CASSSRDPNQPQHF
-	TRBV28	TRBJ2-7	CASSRPGAKTYEQYF
-	TRBV4-3	TRBJ2-7	CASSQEYRRPESYEQYF
-	TRBV5-1	TRBJ1-5	CASSLALNQPQHF
-	TRBV9	TRBJ1-2	CASSEGGGVYGYTF
-	TRBV7-2	TRBJ2-1	CASSWAGVNEQFF
TRBD1	TRBV19	TRBJ2-1	CASTQGASSYNEQFF
TRBD2	TRBV14	TRBJ2-3	CASSRNKKTSDRVDTQYF